These 7 T cell receptor beta chains share one sample of origin, sequenced in a study of cytomegalovirus exposure and HLA in healthy donors. Amplification used 60 Vbeta primers and 13 Jbeta primers. Libraries were prepared by immunoSEQ multiplex PCR; TCRdb keeps only in-frame clonotypes and omits some of them. This table holds about 140,000 clones, roughly 77% found once. Sequencing was performed on PBMCs. The receptors were sampled from a man in his forties in good health and CMV-seronegative.

V and J are TRBV9 and TRBJ2-3, with 7 bases matching TRBD2. J lost 6 bases, V lost 0 bases, and 7 bases had no gene match. Germline CDR1 reads SGDLS; CDR2 reads YYNGEE. The CDR3 sequence is 15 residues long. Written as DNA, the CDR3 is TGTGCCAGCAGCGTAGCGGGAGTGGGGGGGGATACGCAGTATTTT. Protein: CASSVAGVGGDTQYF.

V and J are TRBV6-5 and TRBJ1-1; 7 bases fit TRBD1. CDR1 and CDR2 from the germline V gene are MNHEY and SVGAGI. With 2 bases clipped from V and 4 bases from J, the junction kept 4 bases outside the gene matches. This CDR3 is 14 amino acids long. The CDR3 nucleotides read TGTGCCAGCAGTTACGACAGGGATGGCACTGAAGCTTTCTTT. Translated, it gives CASSYDRDGTEAFF.

The CDR3 sequence is CASSPPGGSRSPLHF. For the CDR3, the DNA is TGTGCCAGCAGCCCCCCCGGGGGAAGCCGCTCACCCCTCCACTTT. This chain links TRBV7-2 with TRBJ1-6; possibly TRBD1 for D (5 bases). The CDR3 contains 15 residues. V shed 5 bases and J shed 10 bases, with 18 bases lying between them. The germline V gene has CDR1 SGHTA and CDR2 FQGNSA. The full variable domain, in which reference TRBV7-2 and TRBJ1-6 provide the parts outside the CDR3, is GAGVSQSPSNKVTEKGKDVELRCDPISGHTALYWYRQSLGQGLEFLIYFQGNSAPDKSGLPSDRFSAERTGGSVSTLTIQRTQQEDSAVYLCASSPPGGSRSPLHFGNGTRLTVT.

The chain recombines TRBV5-1 with TRBJ2-3, with 15 bases matching TRBD2. The length of the CDR3 is 18 residues. Looked up from germline, CDR1 is SGHRS and CDR2 is YFSETQ. After removal of 0 bases from V and 0 bases from J, the junction contained 2 bases not matched to a gene. CDR3: CASSLGGLAGGSTDTQYF. In nucleotides, the CDR3 is TGCGCCAGCAGCTTGGGAGGACTAGCGGGGGGGAGCACAGATACGCAGTATTTT.

This clone has a single count. The CDR3 spells CASSSQTGSPYEQYF. The CDR3 DNA sequence: TGTGCCAGCAGCTCCCAAACCGGGTCCCCCTACGAGCAGTACTTC. The chain has TRBV9 and TRBJ2-7; D unclear. CDR1 SGDLS and CDR2 YYNGEE come from the germline V gene. The length of the CDR3 is 15 residues. Deletions cut 4 bases from V and 2 bases from J, with 16 bases between. The full variable domain, rest sourced from reference TRBV9 and TRBJ2-7, is DSGVTQTPKHLITATGQRVTLRCSPRSGDLSVYWYQQSLDQGLQFLIQYYNGEERAKGNILERFSAQQFPDLHSELNLSSLELGDSALYFCASSSQTGSPYEQYFGPGTRLTVT.

V is TRBV27 and J is TRBJ2-1; maybe TRBD1 (5 bases). Between the trimmed V and J ends, which lost 2 bases and 5 bases, there was a span of 7 bases. CDR1 is MNHEY, CDR2 SMNVEV, per germline (reference sequence). This CDR3 spans 13 amino acids. In nucleotides, the CDR3 is TGTGCCAGCAGTTTAAGGGGAAACAATGAGCAGTTCTTC. This translates into CASSLRGNNEQFF.

The CDR3 DNA reads TGTGCCAGCAGTGTTAGGACAGGGGTCGACTCACCCCTCCACTTT. This encodes CASSVRTGVDSPLHF. V is TRBV6-1 and J is TRBJ1-6, with TRBD1 matching 9 bases. CDR1 and CDR2 from the germline V gene are MNHNS and SASEGT. V was pared by 4 bases and J by 10 bases, with 8 bases of the junction left unmatched. The CDR3 runs to 15 residues.